Presented here are 2 T cell receptor beta chains from one specimen sequenced in a study of blood T cell repertoires in COVID-19. Data came from immunoSEQ multiplex PCR; TCRdb stores just in-frame clones and leaves some out. Of around 230,000 clones listed, roughly 85% are singletons. Specimen: peripheral blood. All receptors come from a man aged 25 to 45 who had recovered from COVID-19.

The V and J genes are TRBV27 and TRBJ1-2; D is unresolved. V lost 6 bases and J lost 0, with 14 bases in between. CDR3 length: 15 residues. Germline CDR1 and CDR2: MNHEY and SMNVEV (reference sequence). In nucleotides, the CDR3 is TGTGCCAGCAGCCCCCGTGGCGGAGCTAACTATGGCTACACCTTC. As protein: CASSPRGGANYGYTF.

The J gene is TRBJ1-1, the V gene TRBV27, with TRBD1 identical over 7 bases. This CDR3 has 14 residues. Trimming took 6 bases from V and 4 from J; bases not matched to a gene: 8. Germline loops: CDR1 MNHEY, CDR2 SMNVEV (reference sequence). CDR3 in DNA: TGTGCCAGCAGGAGGACAGGAGACGGCACTGAAGCTTTCTTT. Its translation: CASRRTGDGTEAFF.